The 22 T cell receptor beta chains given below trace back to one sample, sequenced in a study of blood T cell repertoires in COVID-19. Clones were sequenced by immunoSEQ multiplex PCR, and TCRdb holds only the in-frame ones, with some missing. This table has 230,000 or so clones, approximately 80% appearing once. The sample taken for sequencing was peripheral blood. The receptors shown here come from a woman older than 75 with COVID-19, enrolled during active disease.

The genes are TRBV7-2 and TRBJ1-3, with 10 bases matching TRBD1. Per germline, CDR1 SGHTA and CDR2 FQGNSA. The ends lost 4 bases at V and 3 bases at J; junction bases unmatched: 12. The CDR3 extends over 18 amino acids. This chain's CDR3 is CASSSGTGVSLSGNTIYF. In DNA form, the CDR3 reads TGTGCCAGCAGCTCCGGGACAGGGGTCTCTTTAAGTGGAAACACCATATATTTT.

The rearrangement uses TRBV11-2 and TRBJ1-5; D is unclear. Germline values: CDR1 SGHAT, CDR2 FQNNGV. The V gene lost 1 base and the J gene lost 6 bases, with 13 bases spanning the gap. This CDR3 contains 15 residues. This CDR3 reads CASSLGDTGRQPQHF. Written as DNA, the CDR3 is TGTGCCAGCAGCTTAGGAGACACCGGCCGTCAGCCCCAGCATTTT.

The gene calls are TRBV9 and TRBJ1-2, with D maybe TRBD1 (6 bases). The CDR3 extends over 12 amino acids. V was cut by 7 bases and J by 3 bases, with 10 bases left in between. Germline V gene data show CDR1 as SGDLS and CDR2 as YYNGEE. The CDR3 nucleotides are TGTGCCAGCTGGGAGGGGGACTATGGCTACACCTTC. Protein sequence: CASWEGDYGYTF.

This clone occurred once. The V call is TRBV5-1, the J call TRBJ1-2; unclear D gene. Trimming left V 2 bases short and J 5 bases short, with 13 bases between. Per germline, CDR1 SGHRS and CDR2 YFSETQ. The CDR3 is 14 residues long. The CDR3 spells CASSFSGPSYGYTF. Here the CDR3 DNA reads TGCGCCAGCAGCTTTAGCGGGCCTTCGTATGGCTACACCTTC.

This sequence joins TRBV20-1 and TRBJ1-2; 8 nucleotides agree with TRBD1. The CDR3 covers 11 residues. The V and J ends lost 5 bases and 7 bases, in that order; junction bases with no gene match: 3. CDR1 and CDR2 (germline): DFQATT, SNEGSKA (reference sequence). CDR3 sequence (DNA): TGCAGTGCTCAGGGGGCTGGTGGCTACACCTTC. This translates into CSAQGAGGYTF.

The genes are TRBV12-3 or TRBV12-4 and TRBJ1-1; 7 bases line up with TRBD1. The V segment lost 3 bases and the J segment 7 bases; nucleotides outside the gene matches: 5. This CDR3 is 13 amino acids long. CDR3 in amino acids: CASSFRDSFEAFF. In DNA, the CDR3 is TGTGCCAGCAGTTTCCGGGACAGCTTTGAAGCTTTCTTT.

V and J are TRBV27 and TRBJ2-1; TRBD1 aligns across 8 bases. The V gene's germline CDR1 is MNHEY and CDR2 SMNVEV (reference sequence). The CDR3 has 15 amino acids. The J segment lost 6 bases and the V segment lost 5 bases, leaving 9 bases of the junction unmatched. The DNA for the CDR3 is TGTGCCAGCAGTCGGACAGGGCAAATTTTCAATGAGCAGTTCTTC. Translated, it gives CASSRTGQIFNEQFF.

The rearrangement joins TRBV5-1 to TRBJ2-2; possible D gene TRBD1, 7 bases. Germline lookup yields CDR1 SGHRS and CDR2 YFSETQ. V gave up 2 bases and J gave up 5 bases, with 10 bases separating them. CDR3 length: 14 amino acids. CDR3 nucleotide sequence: TGCGCCAGCAGCTTCCAGGGGGGAACCGGGGAGCTGTTTTTT. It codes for CASSFQGGTGELFF.

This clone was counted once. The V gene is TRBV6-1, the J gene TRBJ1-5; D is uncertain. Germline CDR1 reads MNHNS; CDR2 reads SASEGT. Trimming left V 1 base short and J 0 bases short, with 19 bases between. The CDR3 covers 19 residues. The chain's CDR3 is CASSEENSLSHYSNQPQHF. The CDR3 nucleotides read TGTGCCAGCAGTGAAGAGAACAGCCTAAGCCATTATAGCAATCAGCCCCAGCATTTT.

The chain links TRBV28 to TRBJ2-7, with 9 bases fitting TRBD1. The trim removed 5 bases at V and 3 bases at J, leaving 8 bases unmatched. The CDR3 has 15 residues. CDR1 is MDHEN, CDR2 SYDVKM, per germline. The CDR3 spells CASSLRDREFYEQYF. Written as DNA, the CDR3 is TGTGCCAGCAGTCTCCGGGACAGGGAATTCTACGAGCAGTACTTC.

Here the CDR3 DNA reads TGTGCCAGCAGCTTAGATCCTAGAGGCAATCAGCCCCAGCATTTT. Encoded protein: CASSLDPRGNQPQHF. The chain recombines TRBV11-2 with TRBJ1-5, with D unclear. This CDR3 comprises 15 residues. Trimming stripped 0 bases from V and 2 bases from J, with 8 bases between. Germline lookup yields CDR1 SGHAT and CDR2 FQNNGV.

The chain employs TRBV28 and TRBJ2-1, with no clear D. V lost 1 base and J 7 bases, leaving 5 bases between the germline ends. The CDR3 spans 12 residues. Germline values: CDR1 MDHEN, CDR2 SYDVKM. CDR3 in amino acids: CASSLLRNEQFF. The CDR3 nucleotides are TGTGCCAGCAGTTTATTGAGAAATGAGCAGTTCTTC. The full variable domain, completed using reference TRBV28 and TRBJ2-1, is DVKVTQSSRYLVKRTGEKVFLECVQDMDHENMFWYRQDPGLGLRLIYFSYDVKMKEKGDIPEGYSVSREKKERFSLILESASTNQTSMYLCASSLLRNEQFFGPGTRLTVL.

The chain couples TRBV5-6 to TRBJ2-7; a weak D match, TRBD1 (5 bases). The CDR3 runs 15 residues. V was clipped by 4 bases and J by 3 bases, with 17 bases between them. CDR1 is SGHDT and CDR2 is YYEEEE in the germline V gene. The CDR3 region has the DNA TGTGCCAGCAGCGTTTTAGGCCCCAGGGACTACGAGCAGTACTTC. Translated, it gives CASSVLGPRDYEQYF.

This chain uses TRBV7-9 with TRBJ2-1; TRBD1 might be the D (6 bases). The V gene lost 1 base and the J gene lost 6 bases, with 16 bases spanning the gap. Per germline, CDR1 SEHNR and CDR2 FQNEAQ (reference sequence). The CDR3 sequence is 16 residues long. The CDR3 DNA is TGTGCCAGCAGCTTAGATGGGAAAAGAGGGGGCAATGAGCAGTTCTTC. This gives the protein CASSLDGKRGGNEQFF.

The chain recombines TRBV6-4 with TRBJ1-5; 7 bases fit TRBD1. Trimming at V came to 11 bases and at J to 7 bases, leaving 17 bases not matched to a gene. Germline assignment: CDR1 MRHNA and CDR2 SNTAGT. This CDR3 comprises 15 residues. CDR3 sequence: CALAGTVFQSQPQHF. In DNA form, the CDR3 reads TGTGCCCTAGCCGGGACAGTATTCCAAAGCCAGCCCCAGCATTTT.

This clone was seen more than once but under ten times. CDR3 amino acids: CASSSGYEQYF. The CDR3 bases are TGCGCCAGCAGTAGCGGGTACGAGCAGTACTTC. This chain connects TRBV10-1 to TRBJ2-7; D possibly corresponds to TRBD2 (6 bases). V gave up 5 bases and J gave up 4 bases, with 6 bases separating them. The CDR3 contains 11 residues. CDR1 and CDR2 from the germline V gene are WNHNN and SYGVQD (reference sequence).

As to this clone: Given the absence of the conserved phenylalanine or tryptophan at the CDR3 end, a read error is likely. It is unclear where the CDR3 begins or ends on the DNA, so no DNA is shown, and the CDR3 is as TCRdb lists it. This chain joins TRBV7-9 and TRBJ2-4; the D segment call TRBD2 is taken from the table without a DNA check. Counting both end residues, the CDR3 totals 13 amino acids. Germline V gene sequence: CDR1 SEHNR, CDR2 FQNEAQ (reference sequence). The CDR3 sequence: CASSSRTSGKIRI.

CDR3 in amino acids: CASSYLSGSYNEQFF. The CDR3 nucleotides read TGTGCCAGCAGTTACTTAAGCGGGTCCTACAATGAGCAGTTCTTC. The rearrangement links TRBV6-5 to TRBJ2-1, with D possibly being TRBD2 (6 bases). Germline V CDR1 and CDR2: MNHEY, SVGAGI. The CDR3 length is 15 residues. V was pared by 1 base and J by 1 base, with 8 bases between.

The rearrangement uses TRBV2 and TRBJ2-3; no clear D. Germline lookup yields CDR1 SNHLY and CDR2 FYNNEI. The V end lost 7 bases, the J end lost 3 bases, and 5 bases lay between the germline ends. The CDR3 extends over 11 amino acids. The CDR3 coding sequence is TGTGCCAGCACACAAACAGATACGCAGTATTTT. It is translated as CASTQTDTQYF.

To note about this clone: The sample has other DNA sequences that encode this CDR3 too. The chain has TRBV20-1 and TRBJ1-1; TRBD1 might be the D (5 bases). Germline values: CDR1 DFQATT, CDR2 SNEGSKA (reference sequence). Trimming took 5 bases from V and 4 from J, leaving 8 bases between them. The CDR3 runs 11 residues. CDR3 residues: CSAQGGTEAFF. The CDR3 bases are TGCAGTGCTCAGGGAGGCACTGAAGCTTTCTTT.

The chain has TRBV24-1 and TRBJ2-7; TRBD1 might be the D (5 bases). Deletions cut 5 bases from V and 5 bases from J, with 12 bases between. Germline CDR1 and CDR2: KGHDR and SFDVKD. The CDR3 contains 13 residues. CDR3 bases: TGTGCCACCAGTGCAGCAGGGTTGGACGAGCAGTACTTC. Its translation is CATSAAGLDEQYF.

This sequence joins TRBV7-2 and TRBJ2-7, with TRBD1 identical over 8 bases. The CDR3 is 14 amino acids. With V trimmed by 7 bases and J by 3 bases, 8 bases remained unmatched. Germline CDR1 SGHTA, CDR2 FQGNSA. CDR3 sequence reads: CASTFTGGNYEQYF. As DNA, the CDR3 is TGTGCCAGCACCTTCACAGGGGGGAACTACGAGCAGTACTTC.